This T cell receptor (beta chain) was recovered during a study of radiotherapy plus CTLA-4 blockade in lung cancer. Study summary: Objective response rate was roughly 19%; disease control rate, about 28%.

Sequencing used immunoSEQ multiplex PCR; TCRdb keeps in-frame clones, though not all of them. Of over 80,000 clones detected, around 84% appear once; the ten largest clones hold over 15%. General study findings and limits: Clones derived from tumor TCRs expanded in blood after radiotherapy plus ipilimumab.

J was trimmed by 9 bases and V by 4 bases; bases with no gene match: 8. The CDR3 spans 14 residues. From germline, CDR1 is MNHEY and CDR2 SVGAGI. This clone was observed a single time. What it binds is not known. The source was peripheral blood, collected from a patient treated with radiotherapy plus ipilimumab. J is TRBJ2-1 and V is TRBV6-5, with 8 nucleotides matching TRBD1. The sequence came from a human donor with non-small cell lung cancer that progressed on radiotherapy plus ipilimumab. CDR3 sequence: CASSWGDRGSEQFF. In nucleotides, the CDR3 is TGTGCCAGCAGTTGGGGAGACAGGGGATCTGAGCAGTTCTTC.